The present TCR beta chain was sequenced within a study of blood T cell repertoires in COVID-19. Study overall: The cDNA or gDNA used as material had been derived from T cells, B-cell-depleted T cells, or PBMCs.

Authors' processing steps: Estimation of nucleated cell counts relied on the amplification of reference gene primers. Clones were read by immunoSEQ multiplex PCR, and TCRdb kept only the in-frame ones, dropping some. V and J calls and clone size follow that table, whereas D and trimming were derived from the DNA. The data show approximately 330,000 clones, just over 85% seen once. Enrollees, about 18 to 89 years old, lived in 20 to 25 US areas. Which cohort a participant joined came from the clinical history participants gave. This clonotype was sampled from a woman aged 40-49 years with acute COVID-19. The sequencing input was PBMCs or T cells enriched from blood (not recorded which).

CDR3 coding DNA: TGTGCCAGCAGCCGCGGAGACCAAGAGACCCAGTACTTC. Translated: CASSRGDQETQYF. This chain joins TRBV7-2 and TRBJ2-5; D is undetermined. V lost 5 bases and J 0 bases, leaving 7 bases between the germline ends. The V gene's germline CDR1 is SGHTA and CDR2 FQGNSA. The length of the CDR3 is 13 residues.